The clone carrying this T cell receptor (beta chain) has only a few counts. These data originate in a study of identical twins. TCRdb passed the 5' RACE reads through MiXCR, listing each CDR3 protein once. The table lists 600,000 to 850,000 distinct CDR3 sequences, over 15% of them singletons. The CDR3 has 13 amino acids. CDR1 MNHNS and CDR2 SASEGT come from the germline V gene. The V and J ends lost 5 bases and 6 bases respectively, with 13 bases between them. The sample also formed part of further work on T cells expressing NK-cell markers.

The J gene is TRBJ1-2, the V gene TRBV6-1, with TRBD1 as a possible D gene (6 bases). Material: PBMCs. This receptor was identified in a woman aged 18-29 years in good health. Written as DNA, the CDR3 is TGTGCCAGCAGTACGGGACAACACCATGGCTACACCTTC. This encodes CASSTGQHHGYTF.